This entry features one T cell receptor beta chain sequence. The target antigen is unknown. Sampling of blood occurred at baseline, cycle 4 day 1, and cycle 7 day 1. Produced via immunoSEQ multiplex PCR; TCRdb's table is partial and in-frame only. This sample has tens of thousands of clones, with approximately 86% found just once. This sample stems from a study of OX40 agonist ivuxolimab in advanced cancers. About the research overall: Eligibility rules accepted prior anti-PD-1, anti-PD-L1 or anti-CTLA-4 therapy, and approximately 40% had some.

Whole-study results and caveats: Several nonresponders also turned out to have low normalized T-cell clonal expansion. The mean number of expanded clones was higher in CD8+ T cells than in CD4+.

The CDR3 is 16 residues long. Germline V gene lookup returns CDR1 SGHRS and CDR2 YFSETQ. The V gene end was trimmed by 1 base and the J gene end by 5 bases; junction bases not matched to a gene: 4. This sample comprised CD4+ or CD8+ T cells sorted from blood, obtained in a trial of the OX40 agonist ivuxolimab. The V and J genes are TRBV5-1 and TRBJ2-3, with 13 nucleotides matching TRBD2. This TCR came from an adult with an advanced solid tumor such as melanoma, head and neck, liver or kidney cancer. The DNA of the CDR3 is TGCGCCAGCAGCTTGACTAGCGGGGGGGCCGGAGATACGCAGTATTTT. Translation gives CASSLTSGGAGDTQYF.